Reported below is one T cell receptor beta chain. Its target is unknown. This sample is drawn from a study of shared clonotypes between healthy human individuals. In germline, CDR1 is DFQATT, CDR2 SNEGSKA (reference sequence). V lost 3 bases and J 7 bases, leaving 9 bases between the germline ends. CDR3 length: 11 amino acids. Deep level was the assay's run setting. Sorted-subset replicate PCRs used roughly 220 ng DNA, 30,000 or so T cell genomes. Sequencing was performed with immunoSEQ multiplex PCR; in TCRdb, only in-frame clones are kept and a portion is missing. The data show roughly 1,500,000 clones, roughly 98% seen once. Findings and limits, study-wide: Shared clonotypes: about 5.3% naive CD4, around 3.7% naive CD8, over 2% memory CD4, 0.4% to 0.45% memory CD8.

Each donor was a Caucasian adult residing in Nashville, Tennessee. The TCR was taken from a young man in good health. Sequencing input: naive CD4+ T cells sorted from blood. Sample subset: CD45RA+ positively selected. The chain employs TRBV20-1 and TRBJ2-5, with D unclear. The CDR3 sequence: CSASLWGTQYF. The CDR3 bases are TGCAGTGCTAGTCTCTGGGGGACCCAGTACTTC.